The 30 T cell receptor beta chains in this list originate from one sample, sequenced in a study of T-cell memory formation after mild COVID-19 (dated by TCRdb to the early 2020s). Libraries were made using 5' RACE. The instrument was an Illumina NovaSeq 6000. TCRdb reworked the public reads: Q25 trimming with fastp, MiXCR clone assembly, productive beta chains retained. Rows matching on CDR3 protein sequence are summarized as one entry with the most common DNA and genes. The sample has about 190,000 distinct CDR3 sequences on record, more than 9% of them singletons. The biggest ten clones account for around 3.3% of the sample. Sample: PBMCs or a T cell subset sorted from them (not recorded which). The receptors were sampled from a man in his late teens or twenties who had mild COVID-19 (a few samples of this study predate the infection). The sample titles of this study are shuffled in the database, so cell type and time point are left out; the donor was told from shared clones.

This clonotype was seen more than once but under ten times. The chain recombines TRBV18 with TRBJ1-4; 8 bases match TRBD1. Germline CDR1 and CDR2: KGHSH and LQKENI. The CDR3 is made up of 14 amino acids. V lost 5 bases and J lost 7; bases outside the gene matches: 6. This CDR3 reads CASSSTGVFEKLFF. Written as DNA, the CDR3 is TGTGCCAGCTCATCGACAGGGGTTTTTGAAAAACTGTTTTTT.

This chain uses TRBV6-2 or TRBV6-3 with TRBJ1-4, with D possibly TRBD1 on 5 matching bases. CDR3 length: 12 amino acids. The V end was cut by 7 bases, the J end by 8 bases, with 11 bases between. The V gene's germline CDR1 is MNHEY and CDR2 SVGEGT. CDR3 in amino acids: CASNQRDEKLFF. CDR3 in DNA: TGTGCCAGCAACCAACGGGACGAAAAACTGTTTTTT.

A few counts support this clonotype. V gene TRBV20-1 combines with J gene TRBJ2-3, with D uncertain. This CDR3 region has 15 residues. Germline V gene lookup returns CDR1 DFQATT and CDR2 SNEGSKA (reference sequence). V dropped 2 bases and J dropped 0 bases, with 12 bases sitting between them. This chain's CDR3 is CSARSLGSSTDTQYF. The CDR3 DNA follows: TGCAGTGCTAGATCCTTGGGATCTAGCACAGATACGCAGTATTTT.

This clonotype was observed many times. The genes are TRBV5-1 and TRBJ2-5; D not certain. CDR1 and CDR2 from the germline V gene are SGHRS and YFSETQ. V was pared by 5 bases and J by 2 bases, with 4 bases between. The CDR3 is made up of 11 amino acids. The CDR3 loop is CASSKQETQYF. The CDR3, as DNA: TGCGCCAGCAGTAAGCAAGAGACCCAGTACTTC.

This clonotype was counted at least ten times. V usage is TRBV7-3 and J usage is TRBJ2-2; TRBD2 matches 10 bases. Germline CDR1 and CDR2: SGHTA and FQGTGA. This CDR3 has 14 residues. V shed 4 bases, J shed 7 bases, and the junction held 3 bases outside the gene matches. CDR3: CASSSLAGFGELFF. DNA of the CDR3: TGTGCCAGCAGCTCACTAGCGGGGTTCGGGGAGCTGTTTTTT.

The chain is built from TRBV18 and TRBJ1-5; possible D gene TRBD1, 5 bases. Germline CDR1 KGHSH, CDR2 LQKENI. This CDR3 contains 14 residues. Deletions cut 6 bases from V and 4 bases from J, with 13 bases between. CDR3 DNA: TGTGCCAGCTCGTCGGACGGGACGAATCAGCCCCAGCATTTT. This translates into CASSSDGTNQPQHF. The full variable domain, rest sourced from reference TRBV18 and TRBJ1-5, is NAGVMQNPRHLVRRRGQEARLRCSPMKGHSHVYWYRQLPEEGLKFMVYLQKENIIDESGMPKERFSAEFPKEGPSILRIQQVVRGDSAAYFCASSSDGTNQPQHFGDGTRLSIL.

This clonotype was counted between two and nine times. V is TRBV19 and J is TRBJ1-1; possibly TRBD1 for D (5 bases). Trimming left V 6 bases short and J 4 bases short, with 12 bases between. CDR1 and CDR2 from the germline V gene are LNHDA and SQIVND (reference sequence). CDR3 length: 13 residues. In DNA, the CDR3 is TGTGCCAGTAGGTCCCGGGACGGCACTGAAGCTTTCTTT. Translated, it gives CASRSRDGTEAFF.

The CDR3 DNA reads as TGTGCCAGCAGTTATTGGGAGGGGTCGGGTGGCTACACCTTC. Its protein is CASSYWEGSGGYTF. V is TRBV6-6 and J is TRBJ1-2, with a tentative D call TRBD1 (5 bases). CDR3 length equals 14 residues. The V gene's germline CDR1 is MNHNY and CDR2 SVGAGI (reference sequence). The V end lost 3 bases, the J end lost 7 bases, and 15 bases lay between the germline ends.

This clonotype has a handful of counts. This chain uses TRBV7-9 with TRBJ1-1, with D unresolved. Trimming cost V 1 base and J 1 base, with 4 bases left between them. The CDR3 sequence is 13 residues long. The germline V gene encodes CDR1 SEHNR and CDR2 FQNEAQ (reference sequence). CDR3 bases: TGTGCCAGCAGCTTAGAATCGAACACTGAAGCTTTCTTT. This translates into CASSLESNTEAFF.

There are a few counts of this clonotype. The chain combines TRBV19 with TRBJ2-7; 8 bases map to TRBD1. V lost 6 bases to trimming and J lost 2 bases; unmatched junction nucleotides: 9. This CDR3 comprises 15 residues. The germline gives CDR1 LNHDA, CDR2 SQIVND (reference sequence). CDR3 amino acids: CASRRRGQATYEQYF. For the CDR3, the DNA is TGTGCCAGTAGAAGAAGGGGACAGGCAACCTACGAGCAGTACTTC. The full variable domain, its missing parts supplied by reference TRBV19 and TRBJ2-7, is DGGITQSPKYLFRKEGQNVTLSCEQNLNHDAMYWYRQDPGQGLRLIYYSQIVNDFQKGDIAEGYSVSREKKESFPLTVTSAQKNPTAFYLCASRRRGQATYEQYFGPGTRLTVT.

This clonotype came up a few times. The chain employs TRBV6-5 and TRBJ1-1; the D gene is possibly TRBD1 (5 bases). Germline V gene data show CDR1 as MNHEY and CDR2 as SVGAGI. Between the trimmed V and J ends, which lost 7 bases and 10 bases, there was a span of 13 bases. This CDR3 region has 11 residues. CDR3 loop: CASNGGWGAFF. CDR3 nucleotides: TGTGCCAGCAACGGGGGGTGGGGAGCTTTCTTT.

J is TRBJ2-3 and V is TRBV20-1; D gene unclear. Trimming stripped 2 bases from V and 5 bases from J, with 2 bases between. CDR3 length equals 10 residues. Germline lookup yields CDR1 DFQATT and CDR2 SNEGSKA (reference sequence). CDR3 protein: CSARRDTQYF. The CDR3 bases are TGCAGTGCTAGAAGAGATACGCAGTATTTT.

The chain links TRBV27 to TRBJ2-6, with a possible D match to TRBD2 (6 bases). Germline values: CDR1 MNHEY, CDR2 SMNVEV (reference sequence). Deletions cut 9 bases from V and 4 bases from J, with 13 bases between. CDR3 length: 14 amino acids. The CDR3 region is CASRSEGGANVLTF. The CDR3 bases are TGTGCCAGTCGATCGGAGGGAGGGGCCAACGTCCTGACTTTC.

This clonotype was counted a single time. V usage is TRBV3-1 and J usage is TRBJ2-7, with 8 bases matching TRBD1. V was clipped by 5 bases and J by 5 bases; unmatched bases: 8. The V gene's germline CDR1 is LGHDT and CDR2 YNNKEL (reference sequence). This CDR3 is 14 amino acids long. This CDR3 reads CASSSRDRTNEQYF. The CDR3 DNA reads TGTGCCAGCAGCAGCCGGGACAGGACCAACGAGCAGTACTTC.

The CDR3 here is CASSYRWTSETQYF. The CDR3 DNA reads as TGTGCCAGCAGTTACCGATGGACTTCTGAGACCCAGTACTTC. The chain joins TRBV6-2 or TRBV6-3 to TRBJ2-5, with a possible D match to TRBD2 (5 bases). This CDR3 comprises 14 residues. V was pared by 2 bases and J by 5 bases, with 12 bases between. From germline, CDR1 is MNHEY and CDR2 SVGEGT.

This clonotype was observed a few times. The V call is TRBV6-1, the J call TRBJ2-7; D may be TRBD1 or TRBD2 (5 bases each). The CDR3 is made up of 14 amino acids. The V gene's germline CDR1 is MNHNS and CDR2 SASEGT. V dropped 2 bases and J dropped 6 bases, with 14 bases sitting between them. In DNA, the CDR3 is TGTGCCAGCAGTGAAAAGGGACGGACCACCGAGCAGTACTTC. Protein product: CASSEKGRTTEQYF.

J is TRBJ2-1 and V is TRBV9, with D perhaps given as TRBD1 or TRBD2 (5 bases each). Germline lookup yields CDR1 SGDLS and CDR2 YYNGEE. CDR3 length equals 17 residues. V was cut by 4 bases and J by 4 bases, with 21 bases left in between. CDR3 in amino acids: CASSPGTSPLLYNEQFF. The DNA of the CDR3 is TGTGCCAGCAGCCCCGGGACCTCCCCTCTCCTATACAATGAGCAGTTCTTC.

The chain combines TRBV6-5 with TRBJ2-1; no reliable D call. This CDR3 has 13 amino acids. The V end was cut by 4 bases, the J end by 4 bases, with 8 bases between. CDR1 MNHEY and CDR2 SVGAGI come from the germline V gene. The CDR3 protein is CASSSFLYNEQFF. As DNA, the CDR3 is TGTGCCAGCAGTTCGTTCCTTTACAATGAGCAGTTCTTC.

At least ten counts were recorded for this clonotype. The V gene is TRBV7-3, the J gene TRBJ2-1; perhaps D is TRBD1 or TRBD2 (5 bases each). The CDR3 spans 14 residues. Trimming removed 5 bases from V and 5 bases from J, with 13 bases in between. Germline assignment: CDR1 SGHTA and CDR2 FQGTGA. The CDR3 protein is CASSPPGTNNEQFF. In DNA form, the CDR3 reads TGTGCCAGCAGCCCCCCCGGGACGAACAATGAGCAGTTCTTC.

V gene TRBV5-6 combines with J gene TRBJ2-5, with 8 bases matching TRBD1. This CDR3 has 14 residues. In germline, CDR1 is SGHDT, CDR2 YYEEEE. With 3 bases clipped from V and 2 bases from J, the junction kept 3 bases outside the gene matches. The CDR3 region is CASSSYRGQETQYF. The CDR3 nucleotides are TGTGCCAGCAGCTCATACAGGGGGCAAGAGACCCAGTACTTC.

This clonotype has at least ten counts. The chain couples TRBV12-3 or TRBV12-4 to TRBJ1-3, with a weak D call TRBD1 (5 bases). Trimming stripped 6 bases from V and 4 bases from J, with 19 bases between. CDR3 length equals 16 residues. CDR3 amino acids: CASSHPAGTEGNTIYF. The CDR3 coding sequence is TGTGCCAGCAGCCATCCCGCCGGGACTGAAGGAAACACCATATATTTT.

This clonotype showed up just a few times. V is TRBV12-3 or TRBV12-4 and J is TRBJ2-1; 7 bases line up with TRBD1. This CDR3 is 14 amino acids long. J gave up 7 bases and V 3 bases, and 6 bases lay outside the gene matches. CDR3 DNA: TGTGCCAGCAGTTTTTATGAGGGGGCAAATGAGCAGTTCTTC. Amino acid sequence: CASSFYEGANEQFF.

This clonotype was detected ten times or more. The J gene is TRBJ2-5, the V gene TRBV7-2, with D tentatively TRBD1 (5 bases). CDR3 length equals 14 residues. The V end was cut by 2 bases, the J end by 5 bases, with 12 bases between. The V gene's germline CDR1 is SGHTA and CDR2 FQGNSA. CDR3 nucleotide sequence: TGTGCCAGCAGCTTAATGACCCCAGGGGAGACCCAGTACTTC. Translating it yields CASSLMTPGETQYF.

This chain connects TRBV4-2 to TRBJ2-1; D is uncertain. V was shortened by 5 bases and J by 9 bases, with 5 bases between the two germline ends. The germline V gene has CDR1 LGHNA and CDR2 YNFKEQ. This CDR3 region has 10 residues. CDR3 region: CASSYREQFF. The CDR3 DNA reads TGTGCCAGCAGCTACCGTGAGCAGTTCTTC.

The CDR3 region is CSVLKGAGAQETQYF. CDR3 DNA sequence: TGCAGCGTTTTGAAGGGTGCGGGGGCCCAAGAGACCCAGTACTTC. The chain is built from TRBV29-1 and TRBJ2-5, with TRBD2 as a possible D gene (7 bases). The V and J ends lost 5 bases and 1 base respectively, with 17 bases between them. Germline V gene data show CDR1 as SQVTM and CDR2 as ANQGSEA. The CDR3 loop spans 15 amino acids. The entire variable domain, with the rest obtained from reference TRBV29-1 and TRBJ2-5, is as follows: SAVISQKPSRDICQRGTSLTIQCQVDSQVTMMFWYRQQPGQSLTLIATANQGSEATYESGFVIDKFPISRPNLTFSTLTVSNMSPEDSSIYLCSVLKGAGAQETQYFGPGTRLLVL.

This clonotype was observed many times. The chain uses TRBV6-2 or TRBV6-3 and TRBJ2-1; unclear D gene. Germline V gene sequence: CDR1 MNHEY, CDR2 SVGEGT. CDR3 length equals 12 residues. Trimming left V 4 bases short and J 3 bases short, with 4 bases between. In nucleotides, the CDR3 is TGTGCCAGCAGTTCCCTCTACAATGAGCAGTTCTTC. Its protein product is CASSSLYNEQFF.

This clonotype was counted ten times or more. CDR3 coding DNA: TGTGCCAGCATGGGCAGCCTGCTCACCGGGGAGCTGTTTTTT. Amino acids: CASMGSLLTGELFF. The rearrangement joins TRBV28 to TRBJ2-2; D gene ambiguous. Trimming pared 7 bases from V and 4 bases from J, leaving 13 bases between. The CDR3 spans 14 residues. Germline V gene lookup returns CDR1 MDHEN and CDR2 SYDVKM.

This clonotype showed up many times. The chain carries TRBV3-1 and TRBJ2-1; 7 nucleotides align to TRBD2. The CDR3 has 13 amino acids. V trimming: 8 bases; J trimming: 8 bases; junction bases outside the gene matches: 9. Germline V CDR1 and CDR2: LGHDT, YNNKEL (reference sequence). Here the CDR3 reads CASVSGAADEQFF. The CDR3 DNA reads as TGTGCCAGCGTAAGCGGGGCCGCGGATGAGCAGTTCTTC.

This sequence joins TRBV7-9 and TRBJ2-7; no clear D gene. The germline V and J ends were trimmed by 7 bases and 4 bases, with 26 bases remaining between them. The CDR3 consists of 17 residues. Germline V gene sequence: CDR1 SEHNR, CDR2 FQNEAQ (reference sequence). The CDR3 sequence is CASTQTPSYSDGYEQYF. DNA of the CDR3: TGTGCCAGCACCCAAACCCCCTCGTACAGCGATGGATACGAGCAGTACTTC. The full variable domain, completed using reference TRBV7-9 and TRBJ2-7, is DTGVSQNPRHKITKRGQNVTFRCDPISEHNRLYWYRQTLGQGPEFLTYFQNEAQLEKSRLLSDRFSAERPKGSFSTLEIQRTEQGDSAMYLCASTQTPSYSDGYEQYFGPGTRLTVT.

The table lists this clonotype with a few counts. The V and J genes are TRBV4-1 and TRBJ1-2; D is uncertain. CDR1 MGHRA and CDR2 YSYEKL come from the germline V gene. V dropped 0 bases and J dropped 6 bases, with 14 bases sitting between them. The CDR3 is 15 amino acids. CDR3 residues: CASSQERARWDGYTF. The CDR3 region has the DNA TGCGCCAGCAGCCAAGAAAGGGCGCGCTGGGATGGCTACACCTTC.